Below are 32 T cell receptor beta chains sequenced from a single sample in a study of T-cell reconstitution after alpha-beta-depleted transplantation in children. Preparation of the TCRbeta library involved a method that used unique molecular identifiers. TCRdb reprocessed the PCR reads via MiXCR and lists one record per CDR3 protein. This table has under 750,000 distinct CDR3 sequences, under 30% appearing once. Sequencing used PBMCs, mostly from graft donor cells, obtained 360 days after TCRalphabeta/CD19-depleted stem cell transplant. These receptor sequences come from a boy less than two years old who had a stem cell transplant for acute myeloid leukemia, so the T cells may come from the graft donor.

This sequence joins TRBV6-2 or TRBV6-3 and TRBJ2-6; 7 nucleotides line up with TRBD1. J gave up 4 bases and V 0 bases, and 6 bases lay outside the gene matches. The germline V gene has CDR1 MNHEY and CDR2 SVGEGT. The CDR3 is made up of 17 amino acids. The CDR3 loop is CASSYSRDSAGANVLTF. DNA for the CDR3: TGTGCCAGCAGTTACTCCCGGGACAGTGCGGGGGCCAACGTCCTGACTTTC.

This clonotype appeared many times. CDR3 protein: CASSPGGPLQETQYF. For the CDR3, the DNA is TGTGCCAGCAGCCCGGGGGGTCCTCTGCAAGAGACCCAGTACTTC. V is TRBV7-6 and J is TRBJ2-5, with 7 bases lining up with TRBD2. This CDR3 spans 15 amino acids. V gave up 5 bases and J gave up 2 bases; unmatched junction bases: 8. Germline V gene sequence: CDR1 SGHVS, CDR2 FNYEAQ.

This clonotype was observed a handful of times. The V and J genes are TRBV29-1 and TRBJ2-2, with D tentatively TRBD1 or TRBD2 (5 bases each). Germline CDR1 reads SQVTM; CDR2 reads ANQGSEA. Trimming took off 7 bases at V and 0 bases at J, with 15 bases between the two ends. This CDR3 contains 15 residues. CDR3 in amino acids: CSGADGTANTGELFF. The CDR3 DNA reads TGCAGCGGAGCAGACGGGACGGCGAACACCGGGGAGCTGTTTTTT.

This clonotype was seen a few times. In DNA, the CDR3 is TGTGCCAGCAGCTTAGGGGCCCCGCGAAACTATGGCTACACCTTC. Amino acid sequence: CASSLGAPRNYGYTF. V and J are TRBV7-2 and TRBJ1-2, with D unresolved. Trimming shortened V by 1 base and J by 2 bases, and 11 bases separated the two germline ends. This CDR3 contains 15 residues. Germline V lookup: CDR1 SGHTA, CDR2 FQGNSA.

V usage is TRBV5-1 and J usage is TRBJ2-5; 9 nucleotides match TRBD2. Looked up from germline, CDR1 is SGHRS and CDR2 is YFSETQ. J was trimmed by 0 bases and V by 0 bases; bases with no gene match: 3. The CDR3 runs 16 residues. CDR3 bases: TGCGCCAGCAGCTTGGTCGCGGGGGGGTACCAAGAGACCCAGTACTTC. Its translation is CASSLVAGGYQETQYF.

This clonotype was observed a handful of times. CDR3 loop: CASRLETGASNDEQYF. The CDR3 nucleotides read TGCGCCAGCAGGCTGGAAACGGGGGCCTCAAACGACGAGCAGTACTTC. V usage is TRBV5-1 and J usage is TRBJ2-7; D may match TRBD1 or TRBD2 (6 bases each). The germline gives CDR1 SGHRS, CDR2 YFSETQ. Trimming stripped 5 bases from V and 5 bases from J, with 23 bases between. This CDR3 is 16 amino acids long.

The table lists this clonotype with a few counts. The V gene is TRBV15, the J gene TRBJ1-2; tentatively, D is TRBD1 (6 bases). V was pared by 1 base and J by 3 bases, with 15 bases between. Per the germline V gene, CDR1 is LNHNV and CDR2 is YYDKDF (reference sequence). This CDR3 spans 16 amino acids. The CDR3 region has the DNA TGTGCCACCAGCAGAGCCCTAAGTGGGGGCGACTATGGCTACACCTTC. It translates to CATSRALSGGDYGYTF.

V is TRBV5-8 and J is TRBJ2-3; 12 bases are a match to TRBD2. J lost 1 base, V lost 4 bases, and 7 bases had no gene match. Germline V gene data show CDR1 as SGHTS and CDR2 as YDEGEE. This CDR3 spans 17 amino acids. CDR3 DNA sequence: TGTGCCAGCAGCCTACCACGACTAGCGGGGGGCACAGATACGCAGTATTTT. The encoded protein is CASSLPRLAGGTDTQYF.

This chain joins TRBV18 and TRBJ2-1; 10 bases align to TRBD2. Germline CDR1 and CDR2: KGHSH and LQKENI. CDR3 size: 15 residues. V lost 8 bases and J lost 6; bases outside the gene matches: 10. CDR3 DNA sequence: TGTGCCAGCGCCAAACTAGCGGGGATGGTCAATGAGCAGTTCTTC. Translating gives CASAKLAGMVNEQFF.

V gene TRBV27 combines with J gene TRBJ2-7, with D tentatively TRBD2 (6 bases). Germline CDR1 is MNHEY and CDR2 is SMNVEV (reference sequence). The CDR3 extends over 13 amino acids. V lost 6 bases and J 3 bases, leaving 12 bases between the germline ends. For the CDR3, the DNA is TGTGCCAGCAGCCGCGGAGGGGACTACGAGCAGTACGTC. This gives the protein CASSRGGDYEQYV.

In its sample, this clonotype was seen a few times. The gene calls are TRBV20-1 and TRBJ2-4; no clear D. V was cut by 1 base and J by 0 bases, with 10 bases left in between. The germline gives CDR1 DFQATT, CDR2 SNEGSKA (reference sequence). CDR3 length: 15 residues. CDR3 in amino acids: CSARVATLAKNIQYF. The CDR3 DNA reads as TGCAGTGCTAGAGTGGCCACTCTAGCCAAAAACATTCAGTACTTC.

This clonotype was picked up a small number of times. The CDR3, as DNA: TGCAGTGCTAGAGAGACGTCAGTTAATCAGCCCCAGCATTTT. Translation gives CSARETSVNQPQHF. This chain links TRBV20-1 with TRBJ1-5; no definite D call. Germline-derived CDR1 and CDR2 are DFQATT and SNEGSKA (reference sequence). This CDR3 comprises 14 residues. Trimming cost V 0 bases and J 4 bases, with 10 bases left between them.

V and J are TRBV20-1 and TRBJ1-5; a possible D gene is TRBD1 (6 bases). With 6 bases removed from V and 7 bases from J, the gap between germline ends came to 31 bases. CDR1 DFQATT and CDR2 SNEGSKA come from the germline V gene (reference sequence). This CDR3 has 18 residues. The CDR3 DNA is TGCAGTGCCCTGGACAGCGGGACCCTCCATCCCATGGGGCAGCCCCAGCATTTT. Translation: CSALDSGTLHPMGQPQHF.

This clonotype was recorded a few times. The chain is built from TRBV20-1 and TRBJ2-1, with a weak D call TRBD1 (6 bases). The CDR3 extends over 14 amino acids. Germline V gene lookup returns CDR1 DFQATT and CDR2 SNEGSKA (reference sequence). Deletions cut 7 bases from V and 8 bases from J, with 21 bases between. The DNA of the CDR3 is TGCAGTGATCCTGAAGGCAGGGGCACCTATGAGCAGTTCTTC. Its protein product is CSDPEGRGTYEQFF.

This clonotype was seen more than once but under ten times. This chain connects TRBV29-1 to TRBJ1-4, with D possibly being TRBD1 (5 bases). CDR3 length: 13 amino acids. Germline loops: CDR1 SQVTM, CDR2 ANQGSEA. Trimming removed 4 bases at V and 8 bases at J, with 14 bases between. CDR3 region: CSVGPGTGEKLFF. The CDR3 DNA reads as TGCAGCGTTGGTCCAGGGACTGGGGAAAAACTGTTTTTT.

This rearrangement joins TRBV20-1 to TRBJ2-7, with 7 bases identical to TRBD1. CDR1 and CDR2 from the germline V gene are DFQATT and SNEGSKA (reference sequence). The junction had 2 bases not matched to a gene; V was cut back by 3 bases and J by 3 bases. This CDR3 spans 12 amino acids. The CDR3 is CSASPGGYEQYV. The CDR3, as DNA: TGCAGTGCTAGCCCAGGGGGCTACGAGCAGTACGTC.

This clonotype was detected a few times. V usage is TRBV20-1 and J usage is TRBJ2-7; D is uncertain. V dropped 1 base and J dropped 3 bases, with 13 bases sitting between them. Germline loops: CDR1 DFQATT, CDR2 SNEGSKA (reference sequence). The CDR3 has 14 amino acids. CDR3 sequence (DNA): TGCAGTGCTAGAGTTGGAGTACCCCACTACGAGCAGTACTTC. Its protein product is CSARVGVPHYEQYF.

The V and J genes are TRBV7-3 and TRBJ2-5; tentatively, D is TRBD2 (6 bases). From germline, CDR1 is SGHTA and CDR2 FQGTGA. Trimming pared 5 bases from V and 1 base from J, leaving 14 bases between. This CDR3 has 15 amino acids. The CDR3 nucleotides read TGTGCCAGCAGCAAAGGAGGGGTCTCCCAAGAGACCCAGTACTTC. It encodes CASSKGGVSQETQYF. Together with reference TRBV7-3 and TRBJ2-5, the CDR3 gives the full variable domain: GAGVSQTPSNKVTEKGKYVELRCDPISGHTALYWYRQSLGQGPEFLIYFQGTGAADDSGLPNDRFFAVRPEGSVSTLKIQRTERGDSAVYLCASSKGGVSQETQYFGPGTRLLVL.

This clonotype was picked up many times. The chain is built from TRBV21-1 and TRBJ2-7; the table names TRBD1, a call not compared with the DNA. TRBV21-1 counts as a pseudogene. The CDR3 length is 15 residues. For the CDR3, the DNA is TGTGCCAGCAGGACAAAATGGGACAGGTGCACACTCCAGTACGTC. Translated, it gives CASRTKWDRCTLQYV.

The sample holds one count of this clonotype. V is TRBV12-3 or TRBV12-4 and J is TRBJ1-5; the D gene is possibly TRBD1 (5 bases). Trimming removed 1 base from V and 9 bases from J, with 10 bases in between. The CDR3 length is 13 residues. The CDR3 nucleotides read TGTGCCAGCAGTTTAGTGGGGGGACCGCCCCAGCATTTT. It codes for CASSLVGGPPQHF.

This clonotype has a handful of counts. This rearrangement joins TRBV20-1 to TRBJ1-6; D gene ambiguous. The CDR3 extends over 18 amino acids. The ends were cut back, 0 bases at V and 0 bases at J, with 15 bases in the middle. Germline V CDR1 and CDR2: DFQATT, SNEGSKA (reference sequence). CDR3 DNA: TGCAGTGCTAGAGATTTCCTCGGGCCGAGCTCCTATAATTCACCCCTCCACTTT. Amino acid sequence: CSARDFLGPSSYNSPLHF.

In its sample, this clonotype was seen many times. The V gene is TRBV30, the J gene TRBJ2-1; maybe TRBD2 (5 bases). Germline lookup yields CDR1 GTSNPN and CDR2 SVGIG (reference sequence). The CDR3 contains 15 residues. The ends were cut back, 0 bases at V and 8 bases at J, with 17 bases in the middle. CDR3 bases: TGTGCCTGGAGTGTAGGACTGGGCCAGTTGGATGAGCAGTTCTTC. Its protein product is CAWSVGLGQLDEQFF.

This clonotype has a handful of counts. The rearrangement joins TRBV7-9 to TRBJ2-7, with TRBD1 matching over 8 bases. V trimming: 0 bases; J trimming: 6 bases; junction bases outside the gene matches: 13. The germline V gene encodes CDR1 SEHNR and CDR2 FQNEAQ (reference sequence). This CDR3 region has 17 residues. The CDR3 here is CASSLAPGGRQGTEQYF. The CDR3 DNA sequence: TGTGCCAGCAGCTTAGCGCCTGGGGGCAGACAGGGGACCGAGCAGTACTTC.

The chain recombines TRBV3-1 with TRBJ1-1; no clear D. The CDR3 runs 13 residues. Germline CDR1 and CDR2: LGHDT and YNNKEL (reference sequence). Deletions cut 5 bases from V and 7 bases from J, with 14 bases between. This chain's CDR3 is CASSSPGPFEAFF. The CDR3 region has the DNA TGTGCCAGCAGCTCCCCCGGGCCCTTTGAAGCTTTCTTT. Based on the CDR3 plus reference TRBV3-1 and TRBJ1-1, the full variable domain is DTAVSQTPKYLVTQMGNDKSIKCEQNLGHDTMYWYKQDSKKFLKIMFSYNNKELIINETVPNRFSPKSPDKAHLNLHINSLELGDSAVYFCASSSPGPFEAFFGQGTRLTVV.

The chain couples TRBV6-5 to TRBJ1-1; 11 bases line up with TRBD1. CDR3 size: 15 residues. Germline CDR1 is MNHEY and CDR2 is SVGAGI. J was trimmed by 1 base and V by 2 bases; bases with no gene match: 0. The CDR3 bases are TGTGCCAGCAGTTACGGGACAGGGGGGAACACTGAAGCTTTCTTT. This sequence encodes CASSYGTGGNTEAFF.

The CDR3: CASKWDSHNEQFF. CDR3 sequence (DNA): TGTGCCAGTAAGTGGGACAGTCACAATGAGCAGTTCTTC. The gene calls are TRBV19 and TRBJ2-1; 7 bases align to TRBD1. J was trimmed by 5 bases and V by 7 bases; bases with no gene match: 5. CDR3 length: 13 residues. The V gene's germline CDR1 is LNHDA and CDR2 SQIVND (reference sequence).

The chain recombines TRBV28 with TRBJ1-2, with 7 positions matching TRBD1. The V and J ends lost 5 bases and 8 bases, in that order; junction bases with no gene match: 14. This CDR3 has 15 amino acids. Germline V CDR1 and CDR2: MDHEN, SYDVKM. The CDR3 sequence is CASSLRFKGQRGYTF. The CDR3 DNA reads TGTGCCAGCAGTCTCCGTTTTAAGGGACAGCGAGGCTACACCTTC.

A few counts support this clonotype. The chain links TRBV7-9 to TRBJ2-1; 7 bases fit TRBD1. The germline gives CDR1 SEHNR, CDR2 FQNEAQ (reference sequence). J lost 3 bases, V lost 5 bases, and 13 bases had no gene match. The CDR3 covers 17 residues. The CDR3 here is CASSMPTGASLYNEQFF. CDR3 nucleotide sequence: TGTGCCAGCAGCATGCCCACAGGGGCCTCCCTCTACAATGAGCAGTTCTTC.

Many counts were recorded for this clonotype. The chain joins TRBV20-1 to TRBJ2-3; D is ambiguous. Germline-derived CDR1 and CDR2 are DFQATT and SNEGSKA (reference sequence). This CDR3 spans 14 amino acids. V shed 3 bases and J shed 9 bases, with 19 bases lying between them. The CDR3 sequence is CSASRTLLTETQYF. The DNA for the CDR3 is TGCAGTGCTAGCCGGACCTTACTGACGGAGACGCAGTATTTT.

This rearrangement joins TRBV20-1 to TRBJ2-5, with TRBD2 identical over 10 bases. The CDR3 is 16 residues long. Unmatched junction bases numbered 7, after V lost 1 base and J lost 2 bases. Germline assignment: CDR1 DFQATT and CDR2 SNEGSKA (reference sequence). CDR3 amino acids: CSARGTGTSVQETQYF. CDR3 bases: TGCAGTGCTAGAGGAACCGGGACTAGCGTTCAAGAGACCCAGTACTTC.

This rearrangement joins TRBV19 to TRBJ2-7; D is undetermined. V was clipped by 5 bases and J by 3 bases, with 11 bases between them. The CDR3 totals 13 residues. The germline CDR1 and CDR2 sequences are LNHDA and SQIVND (reference sequence). As DNA, the CDR3 is TGTGCCAGTAGTTTGGACCTCCTCTACGAGCAGTACTTC. This codes for CASSLDLLYEQYF. Based on the CDR3 plus reference TRBV19 and TRBJ2-7, the full variable domain is DGGITQSPKYLFRKEGQNVTLSCEQNLNHDAMYWYRQDPGQGLRLIYYSQIVNDFQKGDIAEGYSVSREKKESFPLTVTSAQKNPTAFYLCASSLDLLYEQYFGPGTRLTVT.

There are a few counts of this clonotype. This chain uses TRBV20-1 with TRBJ2-2; 7 bases match TRBD2. The CDR3 length is 16 residues. V lost 0 bases and J lost 2; bases outside the gene matches: 6. The germline gives CDR1 DFQATT, CDR2 SNEGSKA (reference sequence). CDR3: CSARDRAGLNTGELFF. The CDR3 DNA is TGCAGTGCTAGAGATCGGGCGGGACTAAACACCGGGGAGCTGTTTTTT.